Given below is one TCR beta chain in context. This clonotype turned up a few times. Its binding antigen is unknown. No quality values exist for individual bases; no much larger clone is one base distant. The germline V gene encodes CDR1 SGHDN and CDR2 FVKESK. V lost 1 base and J lost 2 bases; the stretch between them is 14 bases long. Including cysteine and phenylalanine, the CDR3 has 16 amino acids. Only CDR3 DNA is held: 48 bases, read in frame from base 1. Taken with the paper, the label for treatment or condition translates to: allogeneic hematopoietic cell transplantation with graft depleted of TCRalphabeta T cells and CD19 B cells. The transplant recipients were children given TCRalphabeta/CD19-depleted allogeneic hematopoietic cell grafts. The entry originates in a study of T-cell reconstitution after alpha-beta-depleted transplantation in children (TCRdb year 2016). Some background on the complete study: Using TCR repertoire profiling, the study quantitatively followed how T-cell immune reconstitution unfolded in children after TCRalphabeta/CD19-depleted allogeneic hematopoietic cell transplantation.

Results the study describes overall, beyond this receptor: Hyperexpanded clone frequencies declined over subsequent months; after one year, T-cell counts and TCRbeta diversity were mostly attributed to newly produced T cells. The apparently early alphabetaT-cell count recovery about two months after transplant was reportedly dependent on only several hundred rapidly expanded clones derived from non-depleted graft cells. In some patients, high TCRbeta diversity at day 60 was attributed to recipient T cells and intrathymic progenitors that had survived conditioning.

The library was produced with PCR. Instrument on record: Illumina HiSeq 2500. Molecular barcoding was employed in the preparation of TCR libraries, with unique molecular identifiers being used to normalize TCRbeta repertoire quantification. TCRdb trimmed public reads at Q25 via fastp, called clones via MiXCR and kept in-frame beta chains. A single entry per CDR3 protein holds the most common genes and DNA from its merged rows. The sample data list hundreds of thousands of distinct CDR3 sequences, and 24% of these were observed just once. The ten largest clones add up to about 5% of the sample. The TCR originated in a female patient aged 2-9 years who had a stem cell transplant for congenital amegakaryocytic thrombocytopenia, so the T cells may come from the graft donor. Sample: PBMCs, mostly from graft donor cells, taken 360 days after TCRalphabeta/CD19-depleted stem cell transplant. The chain links TRBV14 with TRBJ2-5, with no reliable assignment of the D segment. The DNA reads as follows: TGTGCCAGCAGCCAAGGATTTTCGCCAGAGCAAGAGACCCAGTACTTC. Its protein product is CASSQGFSPEQETQYF.